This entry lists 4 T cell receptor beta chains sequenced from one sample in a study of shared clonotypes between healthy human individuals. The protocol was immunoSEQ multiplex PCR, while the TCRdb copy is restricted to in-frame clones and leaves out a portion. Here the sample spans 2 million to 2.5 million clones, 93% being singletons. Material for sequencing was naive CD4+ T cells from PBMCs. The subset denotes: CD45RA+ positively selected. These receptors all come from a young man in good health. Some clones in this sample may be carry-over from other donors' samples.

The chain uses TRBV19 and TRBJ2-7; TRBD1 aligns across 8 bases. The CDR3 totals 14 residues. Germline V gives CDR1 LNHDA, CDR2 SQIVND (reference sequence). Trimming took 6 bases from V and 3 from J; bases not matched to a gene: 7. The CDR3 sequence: CASRATGDFYEQYF. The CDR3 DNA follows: TGTGCCAGTAGGGCGACAGGGGACTTCTACGAGCAGTACTTC.

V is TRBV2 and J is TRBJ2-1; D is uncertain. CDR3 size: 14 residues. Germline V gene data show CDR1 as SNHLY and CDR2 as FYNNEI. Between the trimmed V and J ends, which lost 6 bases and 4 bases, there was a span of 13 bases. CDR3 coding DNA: TGTGCCAGCAGCGCCACCTTTCTATACAATGAGCAGTTCTTC. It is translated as CASSATFLYNEQFF.

CDR3 residues: CASSEREQYF. Written as DNA, the CDR3 is TGCGCCAGCAGTGAGCGCGAGCAGTACTTC. The V call is TRBV10-2, the J call TRBJ2-7, with D hard to call. Germline V gives CDR1 WSHSY, CDR2 SAAADI. Between the trimmed V and J ends, which lost 2 bases and 6 bases, there was a span of 2 bases. CDR3 length: 10 residues.

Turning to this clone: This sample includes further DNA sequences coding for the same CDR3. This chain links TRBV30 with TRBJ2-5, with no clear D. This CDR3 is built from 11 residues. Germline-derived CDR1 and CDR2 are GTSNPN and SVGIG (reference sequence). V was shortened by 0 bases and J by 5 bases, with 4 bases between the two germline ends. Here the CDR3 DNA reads TGTGCCTGGAGTGTAGGCGAGACCCAGTACTTC. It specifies CAWSVGETQYF.